A selection of T cell receptor beta chains follows, all from one sample in a study of shared T cell receptors in the human thymus. The method was immunoSEQ multiplex PCR; TCRdb's version includes in-frame clones alone and lacks a portion of them. The sample carries fewer than 700,000 clones, 88% recorded once. Another study also made use of these data, one on human thymus T cells.

The sequenced material came from thymocytes. The origin of the receptors is a boy under three years old with a congenital heart defect. Both conserved end residues are part of each CDR3. The order of the fields is J gene, D gene, clone size, V gene, CDR3 protein, CDR3 DNA. The D gene is left open where the match is weak. Size is omitted from some rows. Given values are once, few, many or a class for expanded clones.

j_gene: TRBJ2-1; d_gene: NA; abundance: NA; v_gene: TRBV14; CDR3aa: CASRSSGGTPVEQFF; CDR3nt: TGTGCCAGCAGGTCATCGGGCGGGACCCCGGTTGAGCAGTTCTTC
j_gene: TRBJ2-7; d_gene: TRBD2; abundance: NA; v_gene: TRBV19; CDR3aa: CASSIGAGGLRNEQYF; CDR3nt: TGTGCCAGTAGTATAGGAGCGGGAGGCCTTCGGAACGAGCAGTACTTC
j_gene: TRBJ2-7; d_gene: NA; abundance: once; v_gene: TRBV4-2; CDR3aa: CASSQEGVTHEQYF; CDR3nt: TGTGCCAGCAGCCAAGAAGGGGTAACCCACGAGCAGTACTTC
j_gene: TRBJ2-7; d_gene: TRBD2; abundance: NA; v_gene: TRBV6-1; CDR3aa: CASSLRTSGHEQYF; CDR3nt: TGTGCCAGCAGTCTCAGGACTAGCGGGCACGAGCAGTACTTC
j_gene: TRBJ2-3; d_gene: TRBD2; abundance: NA; v_gene: TRBV28; CDR3aa: CASSPPATSGYSDTQYF; CDR3nt: TGTGCCAGCAGTCCCCCGGCGACTAGCGGGTATTCAGATACGCAGTATTTT
j_gene: TRBJ1-1; d_gene: NA; abundance: once; v_gene: TRBV25-1; CDR3aa: CASSLHGPEAFF; CDR3nt: TGTGCCAGCAGTCTCCATGGGCCTGAAGCTTTCTTT
j_gene: TRBJ2-3; d_gene: TRBD1; abundance: NA; v_gene: TRBV9; CDR3aa: CASSPQGANFREQRPSGTDTQYF; CDR3nt: TGTGCCAGCAGCCCCCAGGGGGCCAATTTCCGCGAACAGCGCCCCTCGGGCACAGATACGCAGTATTTT
j_gene: TRBJ2-1; d_gene: TRBD1; abundance: once; v_gene: TRBV6-4; CDR3aa: CASSGGQGSYNEQFF; CDR3nt: TGTGCCAGCAGCGGCGGACAGGGCTCCTACAATGAGCAGTTCTTC
j_gene: TRBJ2-1; d_gene: NA; abundance: NA; v_gene: TRBV4-3; CDR3aa: CASSQDSPGVGKPLYNEQFF; CDR3nt: TGCGCCAGCAGCCAAGATTCCCCGGGAGTAGGCAAACCCCTCTACAATGAGCAGTTCTTC
j_gene: TRBJ2-7; d_gene: TRBD1; abundance: once; v_gene: TRBV2; CDR3aa: CASSDGMGTGGYEQYF; CDR3nt: TGTGCCAGCAGTGATGGTATGGGGACAGGGGGATACGAGCAGTACTTC
j_gene: TRBJ1-5; d_gene: NA; abundance: NA; v_gene: TRBV28; CDR3aa: CASSTPGERQPQHF; CDR3nt: TGTGCCAGCAGCACCCCGGGGGAGAGGCAGCCCCAGCATTTT
j_gene: TRBJ1-1; d_gene: TRBD1; abundance: NA; v_gene: TRBV5-4; CDR3aa: CASSYPGTGANTEALF; CDR3nt: TGTGCCAGCAGCTATCCCGGGACAGGCGCCAACACTGAAGCTCTCTTT
j_gene: TRBJ2-7; d_gene: NA; abundance: NA; v_gene: TRBV6-5; CDR3aa: CASSYYFSYEQYF; CDR3nt: TGTGCCAGCAGTTACTACTTCTCCTACGAGCAGTACTTC
j_gene: TRBJ2-1; d_gene: TRBD2; abundance: NA; v_gene: TRBV29-1; CDR3aa: CSVRLAGGGNEQFF; CDR3nt: TGCAGCGTCCGACTAGCGGGAGGGGGTAATGAGCAGTTCTTC
j_gene: TRBJ1-1; d_gene: NA; abundance: NA; v_gene: TRBV5-6; CDR3aa: CWAAASVRVPTEAFF; CDR3nt: TGTTGGGCTGCAGCCTCCGTGAGGGTGCCCACTGAAGCTTTCTTT
j_gene: TRBJ1-1; d_gene: TRBD1; abundance: NA; v_gene: TRBV5-1; CDR3aa: CASSTSTGGDTEAFF; CDR3nt: TGCGCCAGCAGCACCTCGACAGGGGGGGACACTGAAGCTTTCTTT
j_gene: TRBJ2-2; d_gene: TRBD2; abundance: NA; v_gene: TRBV18; CDR3aa: CASLSGAGELFF; CDR3nt: TGTGCCAGCCTCAGCGGGGCCGGGGAGCTGTTTTTT
j_gene: TRBJ2-7; d_gene: TRBD2; abundance: NA; v_gene: TRBV5-4; CDR3aa: CASSLVSGRSYEQYF; CDR3nt: TGTGCCAGCAGCTTGGTTAGCGGGAGGTCCTACGAGCAGTACTTC